This T cell receptor (beta chain) was identified in a study of CD8 T cells in ankylosing spondylitis. Study-level points and caveats: One TCR beta motif, made up of roughly 8 highly homologous variants, appeared characteristic of ankylosing spondylitis blood. Earlier work had already found some motif variants in reactive arthritis synovial fluid and blood.

Using its own MiXCR run on the 5' RACE reads, TCRdb lists one record per CDR3 protein. The table has about 500,000 distinct CDR3 sequences, roughly 5.2% seen once. This clonotype was counted at least ten times. Its antigen is undetermined. Trimming took off 2 bases at V and 6 bases at J, with 14 bases between the two ends. CDR1 and CDR2 (germline): LGHNA, YSLEER. The CDR3 totals 15 residues. Sequenced material: blood, either unsorted or a sorted T cell fraction (not recorded which). V and J are TRBV4-3 and TRBJ1-5, with D maybe TRBD1 (5 bases). The receptor's source is a male donor with ankylosing spondylitis. In nucleotides, the CDR3 is TGCGCCAGCAGCCAACAGAGGGGCCTGGGTCAGCCCCAGCATTTT. Translated: CASSQQRGLGQPQHF.